This T cell receptor (beta chain) was identified in a study of vaccination effects on CD4 cells after COVID-19 (dated 2022 in TCRdb). Notes on the research overall: Each participant got two doses of an mRNA SARS-CoV-2 vaccine, either BNT162b2 or mRNA-1273. SARS-CoV-2 spike-specific CD4+ TCR repertoires were compared before and after mRNA vaccination in COVID-19 convalescent patients and in infection-naive vaccine recipients. Altogether, nine to ten COVID-19 convalescent patients and several SARS-CoV-2-naive healthy vaccine recipients made up the full study. Cultures from other donors in the study were sequenced with the Oncomine TCR Beta short-read assay on an Illumina iSeq 100. Overall study outcomes, separate from this receptor: Marked clonal contraction was observed in both infection-induced and vaccine-induced clones at late post-vaccination timepoints, consistent with waning T cell responses. Among healthy vaccine recipients, nearly all vaccine-induced clones were SARS-CoV-2 mono-reactive, and just 1 of 255 was cross-reactive with common cold coronaviruses. The study was limited by a small number of convalescent patients and lacked early post-infection timepoints.

The CDR3 runs 15 residues from the cysteine to the valine. Of the read, only the CDR3 DNA is kept; its 45 bases are in frame from base 1. In the germline V gene, CDR1 corresponds to MNHEY and CDR2 to SVGEGT. V is pared back by 2 bases and J by 0 bases, with 11 bases lying between the germline termini. The method was the immunoSEQ multiplex PCR assay. DNA from the cultured, isolated CD4+ T cells was subjected to TCR beta CDR3 sequencing. In the original analysis: Non-productive TCR sequences were removed and reads were trimmed to the CDR3 region, keeping CDR3s of at least 7 amino acids. The MANAFEST web app was used to identify antigen-specific clonotypes by comparing expansion in peptide wells with expansion in reference cultures. For clones to be considered positive, expansion at FDR<0.05 versus reference and all other wells, an odds ratio above 5, and a frequency above 0.1% in two replicate wells were required. Clonotypes significantly expanded in SARS-CoV-2 spike wells and in at least one common cold coronavirus spike condition were defined as cross-reactive. Using the stringdist R package, CDR3 similarity was measured by Levenshtein distance, and unrooted trees were constructed with ape in R 3.6.1. TCRdb retrieved this table from immuneACCESS and kept in-frame rearrangements only. Not all clones are present; in checked studies, unresolved V genes account for under half, and no reason is known for the remainder. V, J and clone size were drawn from that table, and D and trimming were deduced from the DNA. This sample is represented by tens of thousands of clones; about four fifths of them were singletons. In total, the top ten clones hold 10% of the sample.

A remark on this clone: Its antigen remains undetermined. There are no base qualities to consult, and no much larger clone falls within one base.

The ViraFEST assay stimulated PBMC with viral peptide pools and then used TCR sequencing to identify antigen-specific CD4+ T cell clonotypes by expansion. After 10 days of culture, CD4+ T cells were isolated with the EasySep CD4+ T cell isolation kit. Healthy vaccine recipients had no prior SARS-CoV-2 infection, confirmed by negative nucleocapsid antibodies before and after vaccination. Approximately 2.1 million PBMC per well were cultured in IMDM with around 5.3% human AB serum, roughly 11 IU/ml IL-2 and gentamicin, plus 10 ug/ml peptides. On days 3 and 7, half of the culture medium was replaced with fresh IL-2-containing medium. Each peptide stimulation condition was cultured in triplicate wells unless otherwise noted. PBMC were separated from whole blood using Ficoll-Paque Plus gradient centrifugation and were then either cryopreserved at -140C or used fresh. The spike proteins of SARS-CoV-2 and of the common cold coronaviruses HCoV-NL63, HCoV-OC43 and HCoV-229E were spanned by overlapping peptide pools. The QIAamp micro DNA kit was used to extract genomic DNA from the cultured CD4+ T cells.

The sequence was obtained from a human donor who received a COVID-19 vaccine. The V and J segments used are TRBV6-2 or TRBV6-3 and TRBJ2-7, with TRBD2 perhaps the D gene, on 5 matching bases. The sample in question was CD4+ T cells from PBMCs cultured with SARS-CoV-2 spike peptides, obtained before COVID-19 vaccination. This specimen's cell subset or site label, per the study, means: SARS-CoV-2 spike overlapping peptide pool stimulation. In nucleotides, the sequence is TGTGCCAGCAGTTACAAGGGAAGCGGCTCCTACGAGCAGTACGTC. Its protein reads: CASSYKGSGSYEQYV.